What follows is one T cell receptor (beta chain) and its context. The target antigen is unknown. The junction does not match germline at one end; this may be a read error. The sample comes from a study of identifying expanded T cells in peripheral blood. No infections or other immune events were documented during collection. The germline CDR1 and CDR2 sequences are SGHDT and YYEEEE. This CDR3 has 11 residues. TCRdb's table, derived via immunoSEQ multiplex PCR, lists solely in-frame clones and lacks some. In the table there are approximately 130,000 clones, more than 80% of which are singletons. Notes on the study in general: Differentially abundant clones: about 1.3 between replicates, roughly 16 at two to three weeks, around 20 at four. Across healthy donors, higher total template counts meant significantly greater roughly 2-week count variance.

The specimen was blood. The chain links TRBV5-6 to TRBJ1-1, with D hard to call. The sequence was obtained from a person aged 18 to 75 in good health. The CDR3 region is CASSLAQMRIF. The CDR3, as DNA: TGTGCCAGCAGCTTGGCTCAGATGAGGATCTTT.